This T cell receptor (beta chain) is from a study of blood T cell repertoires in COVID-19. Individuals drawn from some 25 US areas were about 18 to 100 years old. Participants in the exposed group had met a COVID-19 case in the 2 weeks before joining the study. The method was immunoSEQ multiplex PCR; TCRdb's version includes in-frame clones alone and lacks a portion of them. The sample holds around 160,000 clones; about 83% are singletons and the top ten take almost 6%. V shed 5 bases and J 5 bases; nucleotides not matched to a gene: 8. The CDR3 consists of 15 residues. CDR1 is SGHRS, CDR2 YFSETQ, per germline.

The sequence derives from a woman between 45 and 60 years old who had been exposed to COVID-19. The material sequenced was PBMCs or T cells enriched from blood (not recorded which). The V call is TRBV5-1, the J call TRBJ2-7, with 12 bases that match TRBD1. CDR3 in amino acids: CASSPPGQGAHEQYF. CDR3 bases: TGCGCCAGCAGTCCACCGGGACAGGGGGCTCACGAGCAGTACTTC. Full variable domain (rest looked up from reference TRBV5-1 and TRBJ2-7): KAGVTQTPRYLIKTRGQQVTLSCSPISGHRSVSWYQQTPGQGLQFLFEYFSETQRNKGNFPGRFSGRQFSNSRSEMNVSTLELGDSALYLCASSPPGQGAHEQYFGPGTRLTVT.